The entry below gives a single TCR beta chain sequence along with its context. This entry belongs to a study of CD8 T cells in ankylosing spondylitis. CDR3 size: 15 residues. V was shortened by 3 bases and J by 1 base, with 10 bases between the two germline ends. TCRdb re-analysed the 5' RACE reads in MiXCR, keeping a single row per CDR3 protein. The table records about 260,000 distinct CDR3 sequences, about 19% of them present only once. The V call is TRBV12-3 or TRBV12-4, the J call TRBJ1-5; a weak D match, TRBD1 (6 bases). This receptor was taken from a male donor with ankylosing spondylitis or in good health (not recorded which). Sequencing was performed on blood, either unsorted or a sorted T cell fraction (not recorded which). CDR3 in DNA: TGTGCCAGCAGTTTCGGAGGGGGGAGCAATCAGCCCCAGCATTTT. It specifies CASSFGGGSNQPQHF.